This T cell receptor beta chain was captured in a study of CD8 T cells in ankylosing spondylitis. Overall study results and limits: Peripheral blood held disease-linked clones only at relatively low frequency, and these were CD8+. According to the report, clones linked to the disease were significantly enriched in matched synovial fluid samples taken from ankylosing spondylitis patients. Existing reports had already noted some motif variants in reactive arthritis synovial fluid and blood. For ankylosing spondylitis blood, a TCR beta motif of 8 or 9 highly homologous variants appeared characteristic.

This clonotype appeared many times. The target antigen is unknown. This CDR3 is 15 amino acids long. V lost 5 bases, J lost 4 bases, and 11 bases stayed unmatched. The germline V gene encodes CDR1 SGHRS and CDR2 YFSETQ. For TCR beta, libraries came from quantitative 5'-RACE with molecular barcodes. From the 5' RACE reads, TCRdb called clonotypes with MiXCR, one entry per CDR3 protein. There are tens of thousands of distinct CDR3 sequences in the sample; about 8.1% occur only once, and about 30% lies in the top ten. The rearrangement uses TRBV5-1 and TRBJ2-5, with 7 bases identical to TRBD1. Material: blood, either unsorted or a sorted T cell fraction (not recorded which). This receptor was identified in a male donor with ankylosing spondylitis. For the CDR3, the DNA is TGCGCCAGCAGTCTAGAAGGGGGCGCAGGAGAGACCCAGTACTTC. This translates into CASSLEGGAGETQYF.